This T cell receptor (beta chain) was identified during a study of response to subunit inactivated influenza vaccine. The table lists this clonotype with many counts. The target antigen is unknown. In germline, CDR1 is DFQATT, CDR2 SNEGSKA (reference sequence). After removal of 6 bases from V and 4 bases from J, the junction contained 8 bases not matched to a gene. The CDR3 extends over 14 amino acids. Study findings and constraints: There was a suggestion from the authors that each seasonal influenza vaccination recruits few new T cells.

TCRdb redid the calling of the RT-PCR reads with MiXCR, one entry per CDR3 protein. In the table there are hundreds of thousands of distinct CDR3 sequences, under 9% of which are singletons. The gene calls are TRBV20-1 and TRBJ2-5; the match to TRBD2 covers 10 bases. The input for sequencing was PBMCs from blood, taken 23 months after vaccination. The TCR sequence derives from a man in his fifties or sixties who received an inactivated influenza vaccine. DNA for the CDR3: TGCAGTGCCGAAGGCTTAGCGGGAGGAGAGACCCAGTACTTC. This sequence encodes CSAEGLAGGETQYF.